This T cell receptor (beta chain) was captured in a study of regulatory T cells in long-lasting Graves disease (dated by TCRdb to about 2021). Regarding the complete study: Antithyroid drugs had been taken for less than 3 months by newly diagnosed Graves' disease patients. A total of about 33 samples underwent TCR sequencing, from about 13 patients with persistent Graves' disease and about 20 patients with newly diagnosed Graves' disease. The study took place in China and was registered as a clinical trial. This study used TCR sequencing and RNA sequencing of peripheral blood to compare persistent Graves' disease patients against newly diagnosed Graves' disease patients. Beyond this particular receptor, the publication reports: The study examined only peripheral blood because the primary lesion, thyroid tissue, could not be accessed. The authors acknowledged the small sample size as a limitation that may reduce accuracy. Sequencing and analysis were limited to the TCR beta chain. Compared with newly diagnosed patients, patients with persistent Graves' disease had lower TCR Shannon entropy and fewer highly expanded clones, which suggests clonal expansion. A larger number of public clonotypes was shared among persistent patients (approximately 3,000) than among newly diagnosed patients (roughly 1,000). Persistent disease showed preferential use of TRBV28, TRBJ1-2 and TRBJ2-5, whereas newly diagnosed disease favored TRBV20-1 and TRBJ2-1.

The germline V gene provides CDR1 MDHEN and CDR2 SYDVKM. The CDR3 covers 17 residues, taking in both the cysteine and the phenylalanine. Only the CDR3 portion is preserved as DNA: 51 bases, with reading frame beginning at the first base. The library was generated by multiplex PCR. The sequencer listed for this sample is Illumina HiSeq 4000. To build TCR beta libraries, CDR3 regions were amplified by Arm-PCR using iRepertoire HTBI primers. Before sequencing, the PCR products went through gel purification. Concerning the study's data processing: A total of some 60 TRBV and more than twelve TRBJ segments were identified across samples and were used for gene usage analysis of CDR3 amino acid clonotypes. COPE and FqMerger were used to merge filtered high-quality paired reads into contigs. BLAST was used to align contigs to IMGT TRBV, TRBD and TRBJ reference genes, and CDR3 was defined according to IMGT. Clonotypes above 0.1% frequency were classified as highly expanded clones. Repertoire diversity was measured by Shannon entropy, and V-J evenness by the Gini coefficient. Public clonotypes were defined as clonotypes shared by more than one individual. Using fastp trimming at Q25 and MiXCR clonotype assembly, TCRdb reanalyzed the public sequencing data and kept in-frame beta chains. Identical CDR3 protein sequences are pooled into one entry, listed with their most common genes and DNA. The V and J calls and clone size are TCRdb's, not the authors'. Here the sample has hundreds of thousands of distinct CDR3 sequences; approximately 15% occur a single time. About 18% of the sample goes to the ten largest clones.

Interpreted using the paper, the time point label stands for: newly diagnosed GD, antithyroid drugs for less than 3 months. RNA was extracted from PBMCs in TRIzol for both TCR sequencing and RNA sequencing. The diagnosis of Graves' disease followed American Thyroid Association guidelines. Recruitment of patients was carried out at an endocrinology department in Xi'an, China. From each patient, approximately 9.9 milliliters of peripheral blood was collected into an EDTA anticoagulant tube. Ficoll Paque Plus density gradient separation was used to isolate PBMCs, and no further T cell sorting was done. An Agilent 2100 Bioanalyzer and agarose gel were used to check RNA quality, while a NanoDrop 2000 measured RNA concentration. In the case of this clonotype: It lacks a known antigen. This may be a read error: a much more frequent sequence differs by one nucleotide.

Separately, the same data were catalogued under a study of T cells in Graves' hyperthyroidism and ophthalmopathy. As noted in the second study: Stable Graves' hyperthyroidism was defined as no progression to ophthalmopathy during 18 months of follow-up. Hyperthyroidism patients were aged 18 to 65 years and newly diagnosed, with disease duration of less than 2 months. Any patient with an uncontrolled infection, another autoimmune disease, pregnancy or lactation was excluded. Diagnoses were based on clinical symptoms, serum thyroxine and TRAb, thyroid ultrasound and orbital computed tomography. The first round of RT-PCR for the TCR CDR3 was performed with the HTBI primer set and the Qiagen OneStep RT-PCR kit. Most expanded thyroid clonotypes (frequency above 0.001) were also detected in blood, suggesting blood repertoires may reflect thyroid immune responses. A model built on a 13 V-J signature distinguished ophthalmopathy from stable hyperthyroidism, reaching roughly 88% sensitivity and around 81% specificity in cross-validation and 80%/75% in testing. In validation, the model predicted progression to ophthalmopathy with just under 71% sensitivity and about 73% specificity, a median of roughly seven months before onset. TCR V-J signatures able to tell the groups apart were searched for in a discovery cohort of approximately 95 patients, of whom roughly 42 had Graves' ophthalmopathy and under 65 had stable Graves' hyperthyroidism. Whether ophthalmopathy could be predicted prospectively was tested in an independent validation cohort made up of fewer than 20 hyperthyroidism patients plus 17 patients who later progressed to ophthalmopathy. For training and testing, the 100 or so patients in the discovery cohort were randomly divided in a 7:3 ratio. In addition, the study compared T-cell repertoires in thyroid tissue and in blood from several Graves' hyperthyroidism patients. Once sampling was done, hyperthyroidism patients were given methimazole at a starting dose of 30 mg daily, whereas ophthalmopathy patients were given high-dose intravenous methylprednisolone. A second multiplex PCR round built the libraries, followed by size selection and purification. Libraries were sequenced paired-end with 100 bp reads on an Illumina HiSeq2000. SOAPnuke was used to process the raw data, removing reads that contained adapters or uncalled bases, had a mean Phred below 15, or lacked an exact match to the constant primer or identifier. COPE v1.2.5 was used to merge high-quality paired reads, and clonotypes were defined as unique nucleotide sequences. MiTCR v1.1 was used to align the clonotypes against IMGT TRBV, TRBD and TRBJ reference segments. The analysis included only V-J combinations with a frequency above 0.0001, which together covered around 99% of the repertoires. A TCS score was defined as the ratio between F50 (clonal expansion) and ExV (chaos), using BLOSUM62-based TCRdist between CDR3 peptides within each V-J. Welch's t-statistics and random forest reduced roughly 530 V-J features to roughly 13, which were used in a naive Bayes classifier (R e1071). Sample size was not statistically predetermined, and investigators were not blinded to group allocation. According to the paper, TCR Vbeta CDR3 sequencing was carried out on about 140 peripheral blood samples, which came from approximately 41 ophthalmopathy, some 73 hyperthyroidism and about 17 progressor patients.

The rearrangement joined TRBV28 to TRBJ1-5; TRBD1 is perhaps the D gene, given 6 matching bases. This TCR was sampled from a woman aged 25-40 years with Graves disease. Donor details come from another sample of the same person, matched by shared clones. This material consisted of peripheral blood mononuclear cells (PBMCs), taken at new diagnosis, from a patient treated with antithyroid drugs. The CDR3 protein sequence reads: CASSLQHPGVSNQLQHF. DNA sequence: TGTGCCAGCAGTTTACAACATCCAGGGGTTAGCAATCAGCTCCAGCATTTT.